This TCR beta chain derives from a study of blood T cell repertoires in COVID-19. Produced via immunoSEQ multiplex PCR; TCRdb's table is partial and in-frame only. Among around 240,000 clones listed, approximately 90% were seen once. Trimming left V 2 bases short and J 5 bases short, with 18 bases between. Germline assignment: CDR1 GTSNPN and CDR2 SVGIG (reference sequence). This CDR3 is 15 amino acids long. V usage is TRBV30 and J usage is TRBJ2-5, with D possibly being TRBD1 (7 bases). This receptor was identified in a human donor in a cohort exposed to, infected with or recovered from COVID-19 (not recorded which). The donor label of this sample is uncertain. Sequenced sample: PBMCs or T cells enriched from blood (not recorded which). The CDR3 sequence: CAWSPDWRGQETQYF. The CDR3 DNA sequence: TGTGCCTGGAGTCCCGATTGGAGGGGGCAGGAGACCCAGTACTTC.